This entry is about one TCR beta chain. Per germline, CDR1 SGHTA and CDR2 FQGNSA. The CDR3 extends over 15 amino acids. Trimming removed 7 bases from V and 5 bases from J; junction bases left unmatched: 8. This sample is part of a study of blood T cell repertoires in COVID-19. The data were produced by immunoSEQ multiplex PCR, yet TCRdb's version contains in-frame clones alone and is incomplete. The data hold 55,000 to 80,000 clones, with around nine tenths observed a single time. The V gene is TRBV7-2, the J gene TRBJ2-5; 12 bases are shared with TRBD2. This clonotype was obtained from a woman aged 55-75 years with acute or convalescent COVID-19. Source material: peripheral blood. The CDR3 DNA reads TGTGCCAGCACCGGATGGACTAGCGGGACCGAGACCCAGTACTTC. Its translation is CASTGWTSGTETQYF. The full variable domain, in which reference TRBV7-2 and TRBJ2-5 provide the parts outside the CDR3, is GAGVSQSPSNKVTEKGKDVELRCDPISGHTALYWYRQSLGQGLEFLIYFQGNSAPDKSGLPSDRFSAERTGGSVSTLTIQRTQQEDSAVYLCASTGWTSGTETQYFGPGTRLLVL.